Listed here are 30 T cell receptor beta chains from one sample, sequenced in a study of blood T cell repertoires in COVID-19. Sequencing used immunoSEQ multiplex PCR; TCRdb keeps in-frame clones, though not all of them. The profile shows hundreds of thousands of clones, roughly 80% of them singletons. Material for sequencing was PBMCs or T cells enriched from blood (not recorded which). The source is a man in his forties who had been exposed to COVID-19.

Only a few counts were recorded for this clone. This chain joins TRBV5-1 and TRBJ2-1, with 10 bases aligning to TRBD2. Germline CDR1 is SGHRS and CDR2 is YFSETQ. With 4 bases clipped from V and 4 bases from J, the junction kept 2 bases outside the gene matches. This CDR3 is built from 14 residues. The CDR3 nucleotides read TGCGCCAGCAGCCAGACTAGCGGGTACAATGAGCAGTTCTTC. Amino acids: CASSQTSGYNEQFF.

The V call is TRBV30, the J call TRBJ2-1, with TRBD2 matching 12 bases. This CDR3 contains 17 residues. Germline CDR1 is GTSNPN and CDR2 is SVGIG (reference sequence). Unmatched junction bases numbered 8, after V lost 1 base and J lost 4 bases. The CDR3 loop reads CAWSARTSGIRYNEQFF. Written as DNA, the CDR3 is TGTGCCTGGAGTGCCCGGACTAGCGGGATTAGGTACAATGAGCAGTTCTTC.

The CDR3 region has the DNA TGCAGCGTTGTTAGTCGAGGTGCCGAGCAGTACTTC. Translation gives CSVVSRGAEQYF. The rearrangement uses TRBV29-1 and TRBJ2-7, with no clear D. CDR1 and CDR2 (germline): SQVTM, ANQGSEA. V was shortened by 4 bases and J by 6 bases, with 13 bases between the two germline ends. The CDR3 extends over 12 amino acids.

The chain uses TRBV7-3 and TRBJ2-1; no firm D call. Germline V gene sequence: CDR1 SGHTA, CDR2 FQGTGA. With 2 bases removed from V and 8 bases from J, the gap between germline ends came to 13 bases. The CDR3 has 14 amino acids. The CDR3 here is CASSLASESYEQFF. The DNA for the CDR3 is TGTGCCAGCAGCTTAGCGTCCGAGAGCTATGAGCAGTTCTTC.

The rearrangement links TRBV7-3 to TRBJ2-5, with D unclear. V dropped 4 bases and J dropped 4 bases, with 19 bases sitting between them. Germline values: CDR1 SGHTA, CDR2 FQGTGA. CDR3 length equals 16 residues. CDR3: CASSSRGGGSRETQYF. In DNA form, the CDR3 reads TGTGCCAGCAGCTCCAGAGGCGGCGGTTCAAGAGAGACCCAGTACTTC.

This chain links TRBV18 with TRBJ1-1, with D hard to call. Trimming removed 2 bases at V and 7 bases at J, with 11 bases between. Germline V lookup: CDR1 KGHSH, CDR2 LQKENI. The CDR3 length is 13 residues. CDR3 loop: CASSPFSESEAFF. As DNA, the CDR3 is TGTGCCAGCTCACCATTTAGTGAGAGTGAAGCTTTCTTT.

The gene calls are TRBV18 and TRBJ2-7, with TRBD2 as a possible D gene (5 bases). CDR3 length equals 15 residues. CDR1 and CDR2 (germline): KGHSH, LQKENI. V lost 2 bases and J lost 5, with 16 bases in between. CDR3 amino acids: CASSPKLEVRDEQYF. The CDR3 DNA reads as TGTGCCAGCTCACCAAAGTTGGAGGTGAGAGACGAGCAGTACTTC.

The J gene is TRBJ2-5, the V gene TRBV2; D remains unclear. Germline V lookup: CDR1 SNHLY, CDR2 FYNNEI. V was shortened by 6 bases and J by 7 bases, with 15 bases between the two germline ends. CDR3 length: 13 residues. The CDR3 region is CASRALLIGTQYF. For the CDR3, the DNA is TGTGCCAGCAGAGCTTTATTGATTGGGACCCAGTACTTC.

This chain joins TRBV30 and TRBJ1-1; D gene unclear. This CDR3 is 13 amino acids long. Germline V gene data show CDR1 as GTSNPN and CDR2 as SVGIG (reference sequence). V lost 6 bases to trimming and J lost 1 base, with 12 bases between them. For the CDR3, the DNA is TGTGCCTGTGAGGCGGGAGGGAACACTGAAGCTTTCTTT. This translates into CACEAGGNTEAFF.

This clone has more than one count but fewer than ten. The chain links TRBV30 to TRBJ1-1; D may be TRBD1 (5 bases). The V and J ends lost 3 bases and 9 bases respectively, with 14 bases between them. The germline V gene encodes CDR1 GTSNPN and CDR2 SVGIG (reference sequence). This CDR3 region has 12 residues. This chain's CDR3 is CAWSEDDRKAFF. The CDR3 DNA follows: TGTGCCTGGAGCGAGGATGACAGAAAAGCTTTCTTT.

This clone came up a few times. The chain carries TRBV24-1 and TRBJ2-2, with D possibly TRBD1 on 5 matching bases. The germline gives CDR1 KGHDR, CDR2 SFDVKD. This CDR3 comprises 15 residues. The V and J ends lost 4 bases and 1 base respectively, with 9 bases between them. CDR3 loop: CATSETTVNTGELFF. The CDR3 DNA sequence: TGTGCCACCAGTGAAACGACAGTGAACACCGGGGAGCTGTTTTTT.

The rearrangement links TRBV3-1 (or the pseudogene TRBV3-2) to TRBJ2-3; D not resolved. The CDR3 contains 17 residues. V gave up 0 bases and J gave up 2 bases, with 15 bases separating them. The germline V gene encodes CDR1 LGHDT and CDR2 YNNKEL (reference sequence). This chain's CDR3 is CASSQELTYEYTDTQYF. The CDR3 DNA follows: TGTGCCAGCAGCCAAGAGTTAACGTATGAGTACACAGATACGCAGTATTTT.

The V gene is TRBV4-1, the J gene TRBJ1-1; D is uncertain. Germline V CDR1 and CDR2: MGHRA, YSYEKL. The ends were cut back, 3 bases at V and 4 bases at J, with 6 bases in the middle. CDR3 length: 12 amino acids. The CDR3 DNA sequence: TGCGCCAGCAGCCAGGCATTCACTGAAGCTTTCTTT. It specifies CASSQAFTEAFF.

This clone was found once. Written as DNA, the CDR3 is TGTGCCAGCTTGGGAGGGACCTACCAAGAGACCCAGTACTTC. It is translated as CASLGGTYQETQYF. This rearrangement joins TRBV2 to TRBJ2-5, with 7 bases identical to TRBD2. Germline values: CDR1 SNHLY, CDR2 FYNNEI. Trimming cost V 8 bases and J 0 bases; bases outside gene matches: 6. The CDR3 consists of 14 residues. Full variable domain (rest looked up from reference TRBV2 and TRBJ2-5): EPEVTQTPSHQVTQMGQEVILRCVPISNHLYFYWYRQILGQKVEFLVSFYNNEISEKSEIFDDQFSVERPDGSNFTLKIRSTKLEDSAMYFCASLGGTYQETQYFGPGTRLLVL.

CDR3 bases: TGTGCCAGCATGGCCCCTAGCACAGATACGCAGTATTTT. Translated: CASMAPSTDTQYF. This chain joins TRBV6-5 and TRBJ2-3; D unclear. Trimming removed 7 bases at V and 0 bases at J, with 8 bases between. The CDR3 spans 13 residues. Germline-derived CDR1 and CDR2 are MNHEY and SVGAGI.

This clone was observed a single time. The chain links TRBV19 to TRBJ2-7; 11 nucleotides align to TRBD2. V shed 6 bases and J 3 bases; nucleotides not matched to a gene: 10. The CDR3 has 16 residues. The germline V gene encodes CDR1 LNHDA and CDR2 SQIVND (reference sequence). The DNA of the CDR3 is TGTGCCAGTAGACGAATCTCCGGGACTAGCGGCTACGAGCAGTACTTC. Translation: CASRRISGTSGYEQYF.

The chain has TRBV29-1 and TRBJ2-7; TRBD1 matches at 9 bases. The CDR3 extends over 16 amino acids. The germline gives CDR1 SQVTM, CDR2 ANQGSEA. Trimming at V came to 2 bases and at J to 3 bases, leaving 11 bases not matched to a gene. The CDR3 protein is CSVEKGGTGPLYEQYF. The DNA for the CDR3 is TGCAGCGTTGAAAAGGGTGGGACAGGGCCCCTCTACGAGCAGTACTTC.

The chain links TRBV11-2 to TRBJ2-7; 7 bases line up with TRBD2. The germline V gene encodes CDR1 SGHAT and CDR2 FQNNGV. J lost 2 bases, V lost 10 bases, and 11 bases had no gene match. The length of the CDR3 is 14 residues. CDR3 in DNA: TGTGCCACCTCCGCATTGCGGGGGACCTACGAGCAGTACTTC. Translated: CATSALRGTYEQYF.

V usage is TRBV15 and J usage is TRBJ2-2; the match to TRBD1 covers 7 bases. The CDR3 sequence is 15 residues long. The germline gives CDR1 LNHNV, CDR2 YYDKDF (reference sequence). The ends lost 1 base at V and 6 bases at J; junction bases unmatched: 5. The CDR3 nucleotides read TGTGCCACCAGCAGAGTCAGGGGGACATCCGGGGAGCTGTTTTTT. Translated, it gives CATSRVRGTSGELFF.

In DNA form, the CDR3 reads TGCGCCAGCAGCACAGTAGCGGGAGGAGGGGGAGATGAGCAGTTCTTC. Translating it yields CASSTVAGGGGDEQFF. The chain is built from TRBV5-1 and TRBJ2-1; TRBD2 matches at 10 bases. Germline CDR1 SGHRS, CDR2 YFSETQ. CDR3 size: 16 residues. J gave up 8 bases and V 4 bases, and 12 bases lay outside the gene matches.

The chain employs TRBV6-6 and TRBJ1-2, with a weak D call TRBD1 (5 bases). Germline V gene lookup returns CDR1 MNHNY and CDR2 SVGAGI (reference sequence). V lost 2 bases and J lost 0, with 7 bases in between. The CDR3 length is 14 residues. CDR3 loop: CASSYQTANYGYTF. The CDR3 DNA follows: TGTGCCAGCAGTTACCAGACAGCTAACTATGGCTACACCTTC.

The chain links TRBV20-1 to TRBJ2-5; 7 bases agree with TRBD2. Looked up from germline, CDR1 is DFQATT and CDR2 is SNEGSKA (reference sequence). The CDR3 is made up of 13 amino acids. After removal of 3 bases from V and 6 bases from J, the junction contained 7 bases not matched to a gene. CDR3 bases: TGCAGTGCTAGTGAGGGGCGGGAGAAGACCCAGTACTTC. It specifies CSASEGREKTQYF.

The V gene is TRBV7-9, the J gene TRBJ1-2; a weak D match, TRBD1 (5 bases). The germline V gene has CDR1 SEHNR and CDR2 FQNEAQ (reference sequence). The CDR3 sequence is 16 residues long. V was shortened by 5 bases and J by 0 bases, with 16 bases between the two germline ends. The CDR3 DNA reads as TGTGCCAGCAGCACACCAGACAGTCTATCTAACTATGGCTACACCTTC. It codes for CASSTPDSLSNYGYTF. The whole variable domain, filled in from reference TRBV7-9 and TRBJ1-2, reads DTGVSQNPRHKITKRGQNVTFRCDPISEHNRLYWYRQTLGQGPEFLTYFQNEAQLEKSRLLSDRFSAERPKGSFSTLEIQRTEQGDSAMYLCASSTPDSLSNYGYTFGSGTRLTVV.

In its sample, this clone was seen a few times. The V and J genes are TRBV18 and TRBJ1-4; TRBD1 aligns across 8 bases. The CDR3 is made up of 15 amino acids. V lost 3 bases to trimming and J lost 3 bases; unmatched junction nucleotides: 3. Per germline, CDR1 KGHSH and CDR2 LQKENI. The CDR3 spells CASSPSQGANEKLFF. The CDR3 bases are TGTGCCAGCTCACCCTCACAGGGGGCTAATGAAAAACTGTTTTTT.

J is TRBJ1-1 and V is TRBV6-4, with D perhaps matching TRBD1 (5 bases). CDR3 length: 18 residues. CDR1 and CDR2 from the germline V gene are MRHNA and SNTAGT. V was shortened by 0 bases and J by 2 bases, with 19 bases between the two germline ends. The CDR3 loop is CASSDSSARQIPNTEAFF. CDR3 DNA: TGTGCCAGCAGTGACTCCTCAGCGAGACAGATACCCAACACTGAAGCTTTCTTT.

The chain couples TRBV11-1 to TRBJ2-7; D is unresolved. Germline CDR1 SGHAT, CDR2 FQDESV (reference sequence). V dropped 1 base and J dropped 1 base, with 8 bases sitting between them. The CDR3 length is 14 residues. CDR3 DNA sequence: TGTGCCAGCAGCTTAGGTCAGGCGTCCTACGAGCAGTACTTC. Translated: CASSLGQASYEQYF.

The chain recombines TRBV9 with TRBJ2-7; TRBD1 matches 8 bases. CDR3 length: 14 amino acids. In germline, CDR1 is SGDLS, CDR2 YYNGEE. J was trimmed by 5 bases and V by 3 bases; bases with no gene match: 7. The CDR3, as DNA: TGTGCCAGCAGCGCCCAGCAGGGGGCGCACGAGCAGTACTTC. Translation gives CASSAQQGAHEQYF.

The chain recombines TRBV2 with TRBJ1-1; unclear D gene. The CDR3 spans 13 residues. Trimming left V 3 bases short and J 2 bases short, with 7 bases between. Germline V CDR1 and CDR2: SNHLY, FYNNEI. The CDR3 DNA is TGTGCCAGCAGTGATGAGCGTAACACTGAAGCTTTCTTT. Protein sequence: CASSDERNTEAFF.

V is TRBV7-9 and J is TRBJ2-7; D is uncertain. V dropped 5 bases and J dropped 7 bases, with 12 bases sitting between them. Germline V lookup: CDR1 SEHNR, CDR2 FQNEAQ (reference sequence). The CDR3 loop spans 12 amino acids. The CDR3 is CASSILRAEQYF. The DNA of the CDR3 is TGTGCCAGCAGCATACTCCGAGCGGAGCAGTACTTC. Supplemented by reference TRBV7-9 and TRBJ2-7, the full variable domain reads DTGVSQNPRHKITKRGQNVTFRCDPISEHNRLYWYRQTLGQGPEFLTYFQNEAQLEKSRLLSDRFSAERPKGSFSTLEIQRTEQGDSAMYLCASSILRAEQYFGPGTRLTVT.

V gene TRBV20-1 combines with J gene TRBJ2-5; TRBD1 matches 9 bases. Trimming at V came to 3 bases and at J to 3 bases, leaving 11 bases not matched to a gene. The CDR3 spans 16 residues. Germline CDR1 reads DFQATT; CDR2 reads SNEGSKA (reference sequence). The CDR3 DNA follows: TGCAGTGCTAGTAGGATCGGACAGGGGTTTGAAGAGACCCAGTACTTC. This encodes CSASRIGQGFEETQYF.